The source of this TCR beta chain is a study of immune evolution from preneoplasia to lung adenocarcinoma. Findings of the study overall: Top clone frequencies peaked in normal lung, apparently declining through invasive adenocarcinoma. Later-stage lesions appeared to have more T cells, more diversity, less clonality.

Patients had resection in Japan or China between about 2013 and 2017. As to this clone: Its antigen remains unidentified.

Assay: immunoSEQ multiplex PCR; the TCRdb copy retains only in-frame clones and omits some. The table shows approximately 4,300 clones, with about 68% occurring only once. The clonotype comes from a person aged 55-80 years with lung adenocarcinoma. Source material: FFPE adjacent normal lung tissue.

CDR3 coding DNA: TGTGCCAGCCGAACCAATGCGGCTAATGAAAAACTGTTTTTT. Protein product: CASRTNAANEKLFF. This chain joins TRBV28 and TRBJ1-4; D is unresolved. Trimming shortened V by 8 bases and J by 3 bases, and 13 bases separated the two germline ends. Germline V gene sequence: CDR1 MDHEN, CDR2 SYDVKM. The CDR3 runs to 14 residues.